These T cell receptor beta chains were read from a single sample in a study of blood T cell repertoires in COVID-19. Using immunoSEQ multiplex PCR, the repertoire was profiled, and TCRdb retains in-frame clones only, with some absent. The sample records approximately 28,000 clones, 85% to 95% being singletons. Material for sequencing was peripheral blood. These receptors all stem from a woman aged 70 to 79 with COVID-19, enrolled during active disease. The CDR3 runs from the conserved cysteine through the conserved F or W. Only part of the rows carry a size: once, few, many, or a class if the clone is expanded.

cdr3_length: 16
v_call: TRBV7-2
clone_size: once
j_call: TRBJ1-5
cdr3_aa: CASSLGTGMDNQPQHF

cdr3_length: 15
v_call: TRBV11-2
clone_size: .
j_call: TRBJ1-3
cdr3_aa: CASSLGQNSGNTIYF

cdr3_length: 14
v_call: TRBV7-9
clone_size: .
j_call: TRBJ1-1
cdr3_aa: CASSLDPTGTEAFF

cdr3_length: 15
v_call: TRBV5-1
clone_size: .
j_call: TRBJ2-1
cdr3_aa: CASSLKLDSYNEQFF

cdr3_length: 18
v_call: TRBV4-1
clone_size: .
j_call: TRBJ1-4
cdr3_aa: CASSSRDNQKSTNEKLFF

cdr3_length: 17
v_call: TRBV4-1
clone_size: .
j_call: TRBJ1-3
cdr3_aa: CASSQEAGLISGNTIYF

cdr3_length: 16
v_call: TRBV3-1/TRBV3-2
clone_size: once
j_call: TRBJ2-2
cdr3_aa: CASSLHTGGGTGELFF

cdr3_length: 13
v_call: TRBV6-1
clone_size: .
j_call: TRBJ2-3
cdr3_aa: CASSESGADTQYF

cdr3_length: 14
v_call: TRBV5-1
clone_size: .
j_call: TRBJ2-1
cdr3_aa: CASSPASYYNEQFF

cdr3_length: 12
v_call: TRBV29-1
clone_size: .
j_call: TRBJ1-1
cdr3_aa: CSVGQEYSEAFF

cdr3_length: 15
v_call: TRBV7-2
clone_size: .
j_call: TRBJ1-6
cdr3_aa: CASITAGLWNSPLHF

cdr3_length: 14
v_call: TRBV18
clone_size: .
j_call: TRBJ1-1
cdr3_aa: CASSPTFLGQAAFF

cdr3_length: 15
v_call: TRBV11-2
clone_size: .
j_call: TRBJ2-7
cdr3_aa: CASSLDPGESYEQYF

cdr3_length: 13
v_call: TRBV18
clone_size: .
j_call: TRBJ1-1
cdr3_aa: CASSPAENTEAFF

cdr3_length: 14
v_call: TRBV27
clone_size: .
j_call: TRBJ1-6
cdr3_aa: CASSLNRGGSPLHF

cdr3_length: 17
v_call: TRBV5-1
clone_size: .
j_call: TRBJ2-6
cdr3_aa: CASSLFQGASGANVLTF

cdr3_length: 17
v_call: TRBV18
clone_size: .
j_call: TRBJ1-4
cdr3_aa: CASAGQLNSQSNEKLFF

cdr3_length: 15
v_call: TRBV19
clone_size: .
j_call: TRBJ1-4
cdr3_aa: CASSIGPDRGEKLFF

cdr3_length: 14
v_call: TRBV6-2/TRBV6-3
clone_size: .
j_call: TRBJ2-7
cdr3_aa: CASSYVGRTYEQYF

cdr3_length: 12
v_call: TRBV18
clone_size: .
j_call: TRBJ2-1
cdr3_aa: CASSPVENEQFF

cdr3_length: 12
v_call: TRBV28
clone_size: .
j_call: TRBJ2-5
cdr3_aa: CASSGDRVIQYF

cdr3_length: 15
v_call: TRBV6-5
clone_size: .
j_call: TRBJ1-1
cdr3_aa: CASTEQGMGYTEAFF

cdr3_length: 16
v_call: TRBV11-2
clone_size: .
j_call: TRBJ1-6
cdr3_aa: CASSLVGTGYNSPLHF

cdr3_length: 13
v_call: TRBV5-1
clone_size: .
j_call: TRBJ1-4
cdr3_aa: CASRGQGSEKLFF

cdr3_length: 14
v_call: TRBV9
clone_size: .
j_call: TRBJ2-1
cdr3_aa: CASSEGLAVYEQFF

cdr3_length: 14
v_call: TRBV9
clone_size: once
j_call: TRBJ2-1
cdr3_aa: CASSVTGGGNEQFF

cdr3_length: 16
v_call: TRBV2
clone_size: .
j_call: TRBJ1-6
cdr3_aa: CASSARTGVGNSPLHF

cdr3_length: 14
v_call: TRBV4-1
clone_size: .
j_call: TRBJ1-2
cdr3_aa: CASSQDRGRSGYTF

cdr3_length: 15
v_call: TRBV10-2
clone_size: .
j_call: TRBJ2-7
cdr3_aa: CASSDPLTRSYEQYF

cdr3_length: 16
v_call: TRBV6-2/TRBV6-3
clone_size: .
j_call: TRBJ1-5
cdr3_aa: CASSYSRGQVGQPQHF

cdr3_length: 13
v_call: TRBV28
clone_size: once
j_call: TRBJ1-3
cdr3_aa: CASSWVERNTIYF

cdr3_length: 15
v_call: TRBV19
clone_size: .
j_call: TRBJ1-1
cdr3_aa: CASSALGPWNTEAFF

cdr3_length: 15
v_call: TRBV29-1
clone_size: .
j_call: TRBJ2-3
cdr3_aa: CSVQQAGGRADTQYF

cdr3_length: 14
v_call: TRBV5-1
clone_size: .
j_call: TRBJ1-6
cdr3_aa: CASSWGGDNSPLHF

cdr3_length: 17
v_call: TRBV7-9
clone_size: .
j_call: TRBJ1-3
cdr3_aa: CASSNSKQGDSGNTIYF

cdr3_length: 13
v_call: TRBV28
clone_size: .
j_call: TRBJ1-2
cdr3_aa: CASSPPSKEGYTF

cdr3_length: 14
v_call: TRBV29-1
clone_size: .
j_call: TRBJ2-7
cdr3_aa: CSATPQTNSYEQYF

cdr3_length: 13
v_call: TRBV11-2
clone_size: .
j_call: TRBJ1-3
cdr3_aa: CASSLSGPNTIYF

cdr3_length: 16
v_call: TRBV7-7
clone_size: .
j_call: TRBJ2-1
cdr3_aa: CASSLEGLAGYNEQFF

cdr3_length: 16
v_call: TRBV5-3
clone_size: .
j_call: TRBJ1-2
cdr3_aa: CARSFELGQPLDGYTF

cdr3_length: 13
v_call: TRBV5-1
clone_size: .
j_call: TRBJ2-2
cdr3_aa: CASDRANTGELFF